These T cell receptor beta chains were read from a single sample in a study of read filtering for tumor transcriptome and immune sequencing. Each CDR3 protein is one row after TCRdb ran MiXCR on the reads. This sample has 40,000 to 55,000 distinct CDR3 sequences, with approximately 18% found just once. Sequencing input: a population of CD138-negative cells sorted from bone marrow. All receptors derive from a donor at least 40 years old with multiple myeloma. CDR3s include the opening cysteine and the closing phenylalanine or tryptophan. The D gene is left open where the match is weak. Rows give clone size only sometimes, using once, few, many, or a class for an expanded clone.

V gene: TRBV29-1; clone size: many; D gene: TRBD1; J gene: TRBJ2-7; CDR3 DNA: TGCAGCGCCGGGACAGGGTTCGACGAGCAGTACTTC; CDR3 protein: CSAGTGFDEQYF
V gene: TRBV19; clone size: few; D gene: TRBD2; J gene: TRBJ2-5; CDR3 DNA: TGTGCCAGTAGTCTTAGCCCCGGACTAGCGGGAGGTAACATGCAAGAGACCCAGTACTTC; CDR3 protein: CASSLSPGLAGGNMQETQYF
V gene: TRBV7-9; clone size: NA; D gene: NA; J gene: TRBJ2-7; CDR3 DNA: TGTGCCAGCAGCTCCCGCGACAGTAGGACCTACGAGCAGTACTTC; CDR3 protein: CASSSRDSRTYEQYF
V gene: TRBV29-1; clone size: many; D gene: NA; J gene: TRBJ2-5; CDR3 DNA: TGCAGCGTTGAAGATCGACACAATAGCGTTCTGGAGACCCAGTACTTC; CDR3 protein: CSVEDRHNSVLETQYF
V gene: TRBV6-5; clone size: many; D gene: TRBD2; J gene: TRBJ2-7; CDR3 DNA: TGTGCCAGCAGAGGGAGAAGCGGGGGATTCGAGCAGTACTTC; CDR3 protein: CASRGRSGGFEQYF
V gene: TRBV12-3/TRBV12-4; clone size: many; D gene: NA; J gene: TRBJ2-2; CDR3 DNA: TGTGCCAGCAGTCCCCTGGCCCCCGGGGAGCTGTTTTTT; CDR3 protein: CASSPLAPGELFF
V gene: TRBV20-1; clone size: many; D gene: NA; J gene: TRBJ2-5; CDR3 DNA: TGCAGTGCCCAAATCTCTAGCCTTGAGACCCAGTACTTC; CDR3 protein: CSAQISSLETQYF
V gene: TRBV11-2; clone size: NA; D gene: TRBD1; J gene: TRBJ2-1; CDR3 DNA: TGTGCCAGCAGTACTTACAGGGGGTGGGATGAGCAGTTCTTC; CDR3 protein: CASSTYRGWDEQFF
V gene: TRBV27; clone size: many; D gene: NA; J gene: TRBJ1-1; CDR3 DNA: TGTGCCAGCAGTTTATCCCAACGCTGGACTGAAGCTTTCTTT; CDR3 protein: CASSLSQRWTEAFF
V gene: TRBV19; clone size: many; D gene: TRBD1; J gene: TRBJ1-2; CDR3 DNA: TGTGCCAGTAGTATGGTAGCGGGACAGGGCGATGGCTACACCTTC; CDR3 protein: CASSMVAGQGDGYTF
V gene: TRBV20-1; clone size: many; D gene: NA; J gene: TRBJ2-7; CDR3 DNA: TGCAGTGCTAGAGACCCAATTGGGGGATCCTACGAGCAGTACTTC; CDR3 protein: CSARDPIGGSYEQYF
V gene: TRBV6-6; clone size: medium-sized; D gene: TRBD2; J gene: TRBJ2-1; CDR3 DNA: TGTGCCAGCAGTTTCCCAGGACTAGCGGGAGGTGGCAATTACAATGAGCAGTTCTTC; CDR3 protein: CASSFPGLAGGGNYNEQFF
V gene: TRBV7-6; clone size: many; D gene: NA; J gene: TRBJ1-1; CDR3 DNA: TGTGCCAGCAGCTTGCAACAGCTGAACACTGAAGCTTTCTTT; CDR3 protein: CASSLQQLNTEAFF
V gene: TRBV5-6; clone size: many; D gene: TRBD2; J gene: TRBJ2-1; CDR3 DNA: TGTGCCAGCAGCTTGCCCTACGGACTAGCGGGAGGAGGAGATGAGCAGTTCTTC; CDR3 protein: CASSLPYGLAGGGDEQFF
V gene: TRBV7-9; clone size: many; D gene: NA; J gene: TRBJ2-3; CDR3 DNA: TGTGCCAGCAGCCCATTATTCTCCACAGATACGCAGTATTTT; CDR3 protein: CASSPLFSTDTQYF
V gene: TRBV5-1; clone size: many; D gene: NA; J gene: TRBJ2-1; CDR3 DNA: TGCGCCAGCAGCATACAGGAGGACAATGAGCAGTTCTTC; CDR3 protein: CASSIQEDNEQFF
V gene: TRBV7-2; clone size: many; D gene: TRBD1; J gene: TRBJ2-5; CDR3 DNA: TGTGCCAGCAGCATCGGGACAGTAGAGACCCAGTACTTC; CDR3 protein: CASSIGTVETQYF
V gene: TRBV20-1; clone size: NA; D gene: NA; J gene: TRBJ2-5; CDR3 DNA: TGCAGTGCTATTAAGGGGAAAGAGACCCAGTACTTC; CDR3 protein: CSAIKGKETQYF
V gene: TRBV24-1; clone size: many; D gene: TRBD1; J gene: TRBJ2-3; CDR3 DNA: TGTGCCACCGCCGGGACAGCCACAGATACGCAGTATTTT; CDR3 protein: CATAGTATDTQYF
V gene: TRBV9; clone size: many; D gene: TRBD1; J gene: TRBJ1-1; CDR3 DNA: TGTGCCAGCAGGCCGGGACAGGGGTGGAATTGGGACACTGAAGCTTTCTTT; CDR3 protein: CASRPGQGWNWDTEAFF
V gene: TRBV5-6; clone size: many; D gene: NA; J gene: TRBJ2-3; CDR3 DNA: TGTGCCAGCAGCTTGGTCATTAGCGGCACAGATACGCAGTATTTT; CDR3 protein: CASSLVISGTDTQYF
V gene: TRBV7-2; clone size: many; D gene: NA; J gene: TRBJ2-5; CDR3 DNA: TGTGCCAGCAGCTTAATGGAGACCCAGTACTTC; CDR3 protein: CASSLMETQYF
V gene: TRBV4-2; clone size: many; D gene: TRBD2; J gene: TRBJ2-1; CDR3 DNA: TGTGCCAGCAGCCAAGATCCCCCTGAGCTAGCGGATGGGTACAATGAGCAGTTCTTC; CDR3 protein: CASSQDPPELADGYNEQFF
V gene: TRBV2; clone size: many; D gene: TRBD2; J gene: TRBJ2-1; CDR3 DNA: TGTGCCAGCAGGGAGCTAGCGGGAGGCTCCGCTGAGCAGTTCTTC; CDR3 protein: CASRELAGGSAEQFF
V gene: TRBV29-1; clone size: many; D gene: TRBD1; J gene: TRBJ1-1; CDR3 DNA: TGCAGCGCGAATCCCGGGACAGGGGAGACTCGGGGGTCCTTT; CDR3 protein: CSANPGTGETRGSF
V gene: TRBV7-3; clone size: many; D gene: NA; J gene: TRBJ2-3; CDR3 DNA: TGTGCCAGCAGCTTAACGGCGCCTCCCACAGATACGCAGTATTTT; CDR3 protein: CASSLTAPPTDTQYF
V gene: TRBV7-2; clone size: many; D gene: NA; J gene: TRBJ1-1; CDR3 DNA: TGTGCCAGCAGCTTAGGGTTTAGTAGGACTGAAGCTTTCTTT; CDR3 protein: CASSLGFSRTEAFF
V gene: TRBV14; clone size: many; D gene: TRBD2; J gene: TRBJ2-1; CDR3 DNA: TGTGCCAGCGCCGAAGCGGGAGGGCCCCTCAATGAGCAGTTCTTC; CDR3 protein: CASAEAGGPLNEQFF
V gene: TRBV14; clone size: few; D gene: NA; J gene: TRBJ2-7; CDR3 DNA: TGTGCCAGCAGTCTGGAGAGCGAGCAGTACTTC; CDR3 protein: CASSLESEQYF
V gene: TRBV29-1; clone size: many; D gene: NA; J gene: TRBJ1-1; CDR3 DNA: TGCAGCGCCAGAAGGACAGAGAACACTGAAGCTTTCTTT; CDR3 protein: CSARRTENTEAFF
V gene: TRBV7-2; clone size: many; D gene: NA; J gene: TRBJ1-1; CDR3 DNA: TGTGCCAGCAGCCGGGACACTGAAGCTTTCTTT; CDR3 protein: CASSRDTEAFF